This is a list of T cell receptor beta chains from one sample in a study of blood T cell repertoires in COVID-19. Some clones are missing from TCRdb's copy, which holds only in-frame ones; the method was immunoSEQ multiplex PCR. The sample carries about 97,000 clones, roughly 92% recorded once. The source material was peripheral blood. The receptor set was obtained from a man aged 45-60 years with active COVID-19. Both conserved end residues are part of each CDR3. The D gene is left open where the match is weak. Where a row states a size, it is once, few, many or the class of an expanded clone; other rows omit it.

TRBJ1-2 | TRBD1 | - | TRBV10-2 | CASSASGQGFAGGYTF | TGCGCCAGCAGTGCCTCGGGACAGGGCTTTGCCGGGGGCTACACCTTC
TRBJ2-2 | TRBD2 | - | TRBV6-5 | CASTGTSVPGELFF | TGTGCCAGCACCGGGACTAGCGTGCCCGGGGAGCTGTTTTTT
TRBJ2-1 | TRBD1 | once | TRBV24-1 | CATRGDRDYNEQFF | TGTGCCACCAGGGGGGACAGAGACTACAATGAGCAGTTCTTC
TRBJ2-1 | - | - | TRBV6-6 | CASTTQSYNEQFF | TGTGCCAGCACGACACAATCCTACAATGAGCAGTTCTTC
TRBJ1-1 | - | - | TRBV28 | CATGVGGNTEAFF | TGTGCCACCGGCGTCGGGGGAAACACTGAAGCTTTCTTT
TRBJ1-4 | TRBD1 | - | TRBV10-1 | CASPGRDRDPLTNEKLFF | TGCGCCAGCCCCGGAAGGGACAGGGACCCTTTGACTAATGAAAAACTGTTTTTT
TRBJ2-2 | TRBD2 | - | TRBV19 | CASTRLAGSSGELFF | TGTGCCAGTACGAGACTAGCGGGATCCAGCGGGGAGCTGTTTTTT
TRBJ1-3 | - | - | TRBV2 | CASSEPRAEGNTIYF | TGTGCCAGCAGTGAACCGAGGGCGGAAGGAAACACCATATATTTT
TRBJ1-2 | TRBD1 | - | TRBV4-1 | CASSEGQGANYGYTF | TGCGCCAGCAGCGAGGGACAGGGGGCGAACTATGGCTACACCTTC
TRBJ2-1 | TRBD2 | - | TRBV18 | CASSFEREVSYNEQFF | TGTGCCAGCTCGTTCGAGCGGGAGGTCTCCTACAATGAGCAGTTCTTC
TRBJ2-1 | TRBD1 | - | TRBV9 | CASSSRTGTTEQFF | TGTGCCAGCAGCTCCCGGACAGGTACCACTGAGCAGTTCTTC
TRBJ1-1 | - | - | TRBV12-5 | CASGNYTGLVGAFF | TGTGCTAGTGGTAATTATACAGGGTTGGTCGGAGCTTTCTTT
TRBJ1-2 | - | - | TRBV18 | CASSPEPRNYGYTF | TGTGCCAGCTCACCCGAGCCGAGGAACTATGGCTACACCTTC
TRBJ1-2 | TRBD1 | - | TRBV28 | CASREQGANYGYTF | TGTGCCAGCAGGGAACAGGGGGCCAACTATGGCTACACCTTC
TRBJ2-7 | TRBD2 | - | TRBV5-4 | CASSLAGTSGAQIF | TGTGCCAGCAGCCTGGCGGGGACTAGCGGAGCCCAGATTTTC
TRBJ2-1 | - | - | TRBV5-1 | CASSLDRAGIGSYNEQFF | TGCGCCAGCAGCTTGGATCGAGCGGGCATTGGATCCTACAATGAGCAGTTCTTC
TRBJ2-5 | TRBD2 | once | TRBV7-9 | CASSRGLAGPIQETQYF | TGTGCCAGCAGCCGTGGACTAGCGGGCCCCATTCAAGAGACCCAGTACTTC
TRBJ1-1 | - | - | TRBV6-5 | CASSYSRGRTEAFF | TGTGCCAGCAGTTACTCGAGGGGGAGAACTGAAGCTTTCTTT
TRBJ1-1 | TRBD1 | - | TRBV19 | CASRGQGSTEAFF | TGTGCCAGTAGGGGACAGGGGAGTACTGAAGCTTTCTTT
TRBJ2-1 | TRBD1 | once | TRBV29-1 | CSVAQGARLSYNEQFF | TGCAGCGTAGCACAGGGGGCTCGGTTGTCCTACAATGAGCAGTTCTTC
TRBJ2-2 | TRBD1 | - | TRBV2 | CASSDRGLSSTGELFF | TGTGCCAGCAGTGACAGGGGGCTCAGTAGCACCGGGGAGCTGTTTTTT
TRBJ1-1 | - | - | TRBV19 | CASSPGRKRPATEAFF | TGTGCCAGTAGCCCCGGTCGTAAGAGGCCGGCGACTGAAGCTTTCTTT
TRBJ1-6 | - | - | TRBV28 | CASSPDRQNSPLHF | TGTGCCAGCAGTCCCGACAGACAAAATTCACCCCTCCACTTT
TRBJ2-7 | - | - | TRBV18 | CASSPIGTLIYEQYF | TGTGCCAGCTCACCAATCGGGACTCTGATCTACGAGCAGTACTTC
TRBJ2-1 | - | - | TRBV4-1 | CASSQGGVNEQFF | TGCGCCAGCAGCCAAGGTGGAGTCAATGAGCAGTTCTTC
TRBJ1-4 | TRBD1 | - | TRBV25-1 | CASSEDRGHGKLFF | TGTGCCAGCTCAGAGGACAGGGGGCATGGAAAACTGTTTTTT
TRBJ2-7 | - | - | TRBV28 | CASSPPLTGYEQYF | TGTGCCAGCAGCCCCCCCCTTACAGGGTACGAGCAGTACTTC
TRBJ2-1 | - | - | TRBV5-1 | CASSFGRGSYNEQFF | TGCGCCAGCAGCTTTGGGCGGGGAAGCTACAATGAGCAGTTCTTC